The sequence of this T cell receptor (beta chain) was determined in a study of cytomegalovirus exposure and HLA in healthy donors. Trimming removed 1 base from V and 7 bases from J; junction bases left unmatched: 4. The CDR3 has 16 residues. The germline V gene has CDR1 LGHNA and CDR2 YNFKEQ. PCR involved 60 Vbeta and 13 Jbeta primers. Only in-frame clones appear in the TCRdb table, and some are missing; sequencing was by immunoSEQ multiplex PCR. In all, the sample yields approximately 50,000 clones. Sequenced: PBMCs. The origin of this receptor is a female donor in good health and CMV-seronegative. This chain links TRBV4-2 with TRBJ2-2, with 12 nucleotides matching TRBD2. In DNA form, the CDR3 reads TGTGCCAGCAGCCAAGTTGGACTAGCGGGGAGCGGGGAGCTGTTTTTT. It yields the protein CASSQVGLAGSGELFF.